A selection of T cell receptor beta chains follows, all from one sample in a study of cytomegalovirus exposure and HLA in healthy donors. The method was immunoSEQ multiplex PCR; TCRdb's version includes in-frame clones alone and lacks a portion of them. The table includes hundreds of thousands of clones, 87% detected once. The sample taken for sequencing was PBMCs. All receptors come from a man younger than 35 in good health and CMV-seronegative. Each CDR3 is given with its conserved first and last residue. The D gene is left open where the match is weak. Clone size is stated in some rows and not others, as once, few, many or a class when expanded.

clone_size j_call d_call v_call cdr3_length cdr3_aa cdr3_nt
NA TRBJ1-2 NA TRBV28 13 CASRPGGLHGYTF TGTGCCAGCAGACCCGGGGGGCTACATGGCTACACCTTC
NA TRBJ1-4 TRBD1 TRBV4-1 15 CASSQDRETNEKLFF TGCGCCAGCAGCCAGGACAGGGAAACTAATGAAAAACTGTTTTTT
NA TRBJ2-7 NA TRBV27 12 CASSRGYGEQYF TGTGCCAGCAGTAGGGGGTATGGCGAGCAGTACTTC
NA TRBJ2-7 TRBD2 TRBV5-6 14 CASSFGLADYEQYF TGTGCCAGCAGCTTTGGGCTAGCGGACTACGAGCAGTACTTC
NA TRBJ1-2 NA TRBV10-3 13 CAISGGGVDGYTF TGTGCCATCAGCGGGGGAGGGGTCGATGGCTACACCTTC
NA TRBJ1-6 NA TRBV4-1 15 CASSLNANNNSPLHF TGCGCCAGCAGCCTCAACGCGAATAATAATTCACCCCTCCACTTT
once TRBJ2-7 TRBD1 TRBV19 14 CASSGTGGAYEQYF TGTGCCAGTAGCGGGACAGGGGGAGCGTACGAGCAGTACTTC
once TRBJ2-7 TRBD1 TRBV18 13 CASSQGDSYEQYF TGTGCCAGCTCTCAGGGGGACTCCTACGAGCAGTACTTC
few TRBJ2-2 NA TRBV9 15 CASSVATDPTGELFF TGTGCCAGCAGCGTGGCGACAGATCCCACCGGGGAGCTGTTTTTT
NA TRBJ2-1 TRBD2 TRBV7-3 16 CASSKTSGSTYNEQFF TGTGCCAGCAGCAAAACTAGCGGGAGTACCTACAATGAGCAGTTCTTC
NA TRBJ2-1 NA TRBV30 12 CAWSVFRREQFF TGTGCCTGGAGTGTCTTTAGGAGAGAGCAGTTCTTC
NA TRBJ2-7 NA TRBV5-5 14 CASSWPATSDEQYF TGTGCCAGCAGCTGGCCCGCCACCTCCGACGAGCAGTACTTC
few TRBJ1-5 TRBD1 TRBV30 15 CAWNTGGYGNQPQHF TGTGCCTGGAACACAGGGGGTTATGGCAATCAGCCCCAGCATTTT
NA TRBJ2-1 NA TRBV18 15 CASSPDSSSYNEQFF TGTGCCAGCTCACCGGACAGTAGCTCCTACAATGAGCAGTTCTTC
NA TRBJ2-7 TRBD2 TRBV27 15 CASSSGTSGAYEQYF TGTGCCAGCAGTTCCGGGACTAGCGGGGCCTACGAGCAGTACTTC
NA TRBJ2-5 TRBD2 TRBV28 16 CASSGASGSLYGTQYF TGTGCCAGCAGCGGGGCTAGCGGGAGTCTTTATGGGACCCAGTACTTC
few TRBJ2-7 NA TRBV28 11 CASSLQGEQYF TGTGCCAGCAGTCTGCAGGGCGAGCAGTACTTC
once TRBJ2-7 TRBD2 TRBV6-5 15 CASNKLAGGPGEQYF TGTGCCAGCAACAAACTAGCGGGAGGGCCCGGCGAGCAGTACTTC
NA TRBJ2-1 TRBD2 TRBV7-8 15 CASSFGLAGDNEQFF TGTGCCAGCAGCTTCGGACTAGCGGGAGACAATGAGCAGTTCTTC
NA TRBJ1-2 NA TRBV5-6 16 CASSLWEGREGNGYTF TGTGCCAGCAGCCTCTGGGAAGGCAGGGAAGGAAATGGCTACACCTTC
NA TRBJ2-7 TRBD2 TRBV7-2 15 CASSALGLAEYEQYF TGTGCCAGCAGCGCGTTGGGACTAGCGGAATACGAGCAGTACTTC
NA TRBJ2-7 NA TRBV6-1 16 CASSEARGLFTYEQYF TGTGCCAGCAGTGAAGCACGGGGACTCTTCACCTACGAGCAGTACTTC
NA TRBJ1-2 TRBD1 TRBV4-1 16 CASSQVRDSTNYGYTF TGCGCCAGCAGCCAAGTCAGGGACAGCACTAACTATGGCTACACCTTC
NA TRBJ2-5 TRBD2 TRBV2 14 CASTLASGQETQYF TGTGCCAGCACTTTGGCTAGCGGTCAAGAGACCCAGTACTTC
NA TRBJ1-5 NA TRBV28 12 CASRRGGEPQHF TGTGCCAGCAGGAGGGGGGGAGAGCCCCAGCATTTT
NA TRBJ1-2 NA TRBV19 14 CANNLRRGKGGYTF TGTGCCAACAACCTCCGGAGGGGAAAAGGAGGCTACACCTTC
NA TRBJ2-7 TRBD2 TRBV19 16 CASSIVPTRLAGEQYF TGTGCCAGTAGTATAGTTCCCACACGACTAGCCGGCGAGCAGTACTTC
once TRBJ2-3 TRBD2 TRBV19 14 CASSIAGVADTQYF TGTGCCAGTAGTATCGCGGGAGTAGCAGATACGCAGTATTTT
NA TRBJ2-7 TRBD1 TRBV4-3 15 CASSQDGTGTYEQYF TGCGCCAGCAGCCAAGATGGGACAGGGACCTACGAGCAGTACTTC
NA TRBJ2-7 TRBD2 TRBV7-6 12 CASSGLVGEQYF TGTGCCAGCAGCGGACTAGTTGGCGAGCAGTACTTC
NA TRBJ1-4 TRBD1 TRBV6-6 14 CASSSDRVGEKLFF TGTGCCAGCAGTTCCGACAGGGTCGGCGAAAAACTGTTTTTT
few TRBJ1-2 TRBD1 TRBV28 13 CASSLTGGNGYTF TGTGCCAGCAGTTTGACAGGGGGAAATGGCTACACCTTC
NA TRBJ1-2 TRBD1 TRBV18 14 CASSPDRGPSGYTF TGTGCCAGCTCACCGGACAGGGGGCCCAGCGGCTACACCTTC
NA TRBJ2-2 NA TRBV5-1 16 CASSLASGDPTGELFF TGCGCCAGCAGCTTGGCTTCGGGAGACCCCACCGGGGAGCTGTTTTTT
NA TRBJ2-7 NA TRBV7-8 14 CASSPARVSYEQYF TGTGCCAGCAGCCCGGCCCGGGTCTCCTACGAGCAGTACTTC
NA TRBJ2-5 NA TRBV7-8 12 CASSLGPETQYF TGTGCCAGCAGCTTAGGGCCGGAGACCCAGTACTTC
NA TRBJ1-1 NA TRBV11-2 15 CASSSNNGMNTEAFF TGTGCCAGCAGTTCCAACAACGGGATGAACACTGAAGCTTTCTTT
NA TRBJ1-2 NA TRBV6-1 13 CASGEDNNYGYTF TGTGCCAGCGGAGAAGACAATAACTATGGCTACACCTTC
NA TRBJ2-2 NA TRBV30 12 CAWSRRTGELFF TGTGCCTGGAGTAGGAGGACCGGGGAGCTGTTTTTT
NA TRBJ2-3 NA TRBV7-9 14 CASSLSPLEDTQYF TGTGCCAGCAGCTTATCCCCCCTGGAGGATACGCAGTATTTT
NA TRBJ2-7 NA TRBV29-1 15 CSVARSAEAPYEQYF TGCAGCGTTGCCCGAAGCGCGGAGGCGCCCTACGAGCAGTACTTC
NA TRBJ2-1 NA TRBV7-2 12 CASSFTRNEQFF TGTGCCAGCAGCTTCACTAGAAATGAGCAGTTCTTC
NA TRBJ2-1 TRBD1 TRBV6-6 15 CASSAAGQGDNEQFF TGTGCCAGCAGTGCAGCGGGACAGGGCGACAATGAGCAGTTCTTC
NA TRBJ2-3 NA TRBV18 13 CASSTGSTDTQYF TGTGCCAGCTCAACCGGGAGCACAGATACGCAGTATTTT
once TRBJ2-2 NA TRBV27 14 CASSLLSGSGELFF TGTGCCAGCAGTTTACTCTCCGGGTCCGGGGAGCTGTTTTTT
few TRBJ2-1 TRBD1 TRBV6-4 16 CASSETGTGDYNEQFF TGTGCCAGCAGTGAAACCGGGACAGGGGACTACAATGAGCAGTTCTTC
NA TRBJ2-1 NA TRBV28 16 CASSRSGVYLGSEQFF TGTGCCAGCAGCCGATCGGGGGTTTATTTAGGTAGTGAGCAGTTCTTC
NA TRBJ2-5 TRBD1 TRBV10-3 15 CAISAGGQEVETQYF TGTGCCATCAGTGCAGGTGGACAGGAAGTAGAGACCCAGTACTTC
NA TRBJ2-5 TRBD1 TRBV15 15 CATRGGRGLVETQYF TGTGCCACCAGGGGGGGCAGGGGGCTTGTTGAGACCCAGTACTTC
NA TRBJ1-5 NA TRBV4-3 15 CASSDGRGGNQPQHF TGCGCCAGCAGCGATGGGCGAGGGGGAAATCAGCCCCAGCATTTT
NA TRBJ2-3 TRBD2 TRBV5-1 17 CASSSGTSGGVSDTQYF TGCGCCAGCAGCTCCGGGACTAGCGGGGGCGTCTCAGATACGCAGTATTTT
NA TRBJ1-3 NA TRBV9 12 CASSATGNTIYF TGTGCCAGCAGCGCCACAGGAAACACCATATATTTT
NA TRBJ2-1 TRBD2 TRBV4-1 13 CASSPGGYNEQFF TGCGCCAGCAGCCCGGGGGGCTACAATGAGCAGTTCTTC
NA TRBJ1-2 TRBD1 TRBV6-5 14 CASGKGTGNYGYTF TGTGCCAGCGGTAAAGGGACAGGGAACTATGGCTACACCTTC